The clone carrying this T cell receptor beta chain was observed at least ten times. From RNA transcripts, TCR beta CDR3 regions were amplified. HTBI primers drove first-round RT-PCR of the TCR CDR3. One entry per CDR3 protein results from TCRdb running MiXCR on the multiplex PCR reads. The sample has about 290,000 distinct CDR3 sequences, roughly 19% seen once; the top ten hold roughly 40%. The record originates from a study of T cells in Graves' hyperthyroidism and ophthalmopathy. For the study at large: Staff took peripheral blood when the initial diagnosis was made, before any treatment began.

From germline, CDR1 is MDHEN and CDR2 SYDVKM. V shed 6 bases and J shed 1 base, with 15 bases lying between them. The CDR3 length is 15 residues. Sequenced: blood. The receptor was derived from a man aged 50-59 years with Graves' ophthalmopathy. The genes are TRBV28 and TRBJ1-1; D possibly corresponds to TRBD1 (6 bases). The CDR3 DNA reads as TGTGCCAGCAGAAATCAGCAGGGGCAGAACACTGAAGCTTTCTTT. Protein sequence: CASRNQQGQNTEAFF.